The rows below give T cell receptor beta chains drawn from one sample of a study of beta chain features in type 1 diabetes. Measured with immunoSEQ multiplex PCR; TCRdb has only the in-frame clones, and not every one. The sample carries roughly 400,000 clones, roughly 16% recorded once. Material for sequencing was naive CD4+ T cells from blood. The origin of the receptors is a woman aged 18-35 years in good health. The CDR3 runs from the conserved cysteine through the conserved F or W. The D gene is left open where the match is weak. A row's size may be missing; if present it is once, few, many or a size class.

J | D | V | size | CDR3 | DNA
TRBJ2-6 | - | TRBV4-2 | - | CASSQDRGTGANVLTF | TGTGCCAGCAGCCAAGATAGGGGGACTGGGGCCAACGTCCTGACTTTC
TRBJ2-7 | TRBD1 | TRBV7-2 | - | CASSLWDRGLHEQYF | TGTGCCAGCAGCTTATGGGACAGGGGGCTGCACGAGCAGTACTTC
TRBJ2-7 | - | TRBV9 | - | CASSVGVGNYEQYF | TGTGCCAGCAGCGTAGGGGTCGGGAACTACGAGCAGTACTTC
TRBJ2-5 | TRBD1 | TRBV7-2 | - | CASSSTGGNLETQYF | TGTGCCAGCAGCTCGACAGGGGGTAATTTAGAGACCCAGTACTTC
TRBJ2-1 | TRBD1 | TRBV19 | few | CASSRGQVSYNEQFF | TGTGCCAGTAGCCGGGGACAGGTCTCCTACAATGAGCAGTTCTTC
TRBJ1-5 | TRBD1 | TRBV7-6 | - | CATALTGNTNQPQHF | TGTGCCACCGCCTTGACAGGGAATACCAATCAGCCCCAGCATTTT
TRBJ2-2 | TRBD2 | TRBV30 | - | CAWSVRGRAVTGTGELFF | TGTGCCTGGAGTGTCCGAGGGAGGGCCGTAACCGGCACCGGGGAGCTGTTTTTT
TRBJ2-7 | - | TRBV30 | few | CAWKQGIYEQYF | TGTGCCTGGAAACAGGGAATCTACGAGCAGTACTTC
TRBJ1-5 | - | TRBV2 | - | CASSERGTISGQPQHF | TGTGCCAGCAGTGAAAGGGGGACAATCAGCGGTCAGCCCCAGCATTTT
TRBJ2-7 | - | TRBV5-4 | - | CASSSQGRSSYEQYF | TGTGCCAGCAGCTCGCAGGGCCGGAGCTCCTACGAGCAGTACTTC
TRBJ2-7 | - | TRBV18 | few | CASSPGTTDYEQYF | TGTGCCAGCTCACCAGGCACCACAGACTACGAGCAGTACTTC
TRBJ2-1 | - | TRBV6-5 | few | CASSRGTGSYNEQFF | TGTGCCAGCAGCCGAGGGACTGGCTCCTACAATGAGCAGTTCTTC
TRBJ2-3 | - | TRBV7-6 | - | CASSLQATQYF | TGTGCCAGCAGCTTGCAGGCTACGCAGTATTTT
TRBJ2-5 | TRBD2 | TRBV29-1 | - | CSVSRLAGGSWETQYF | TGCAGCGTTTCTCGACTAGCGGGAGGATCGTGGGAGACCCAGTACTTC
TRBJ2-3 | - | TRBV7-3 | - | CASSLSGTSGDTQYF | TGTGCCAGCAGCTTGTCTGGAACCTCCGGGGATACGCAGTATTTT
TRBJ2-1 | TRBD2 | TRBV29-1 | - | CSVEGLAGGEQFF | TGCAGCGTTGAGGGACTAGCGGGAGGGGAGCAGTTCTTC
TRBJ2-7 | - | TRBV7-9 | - | CASSPITNPTGRPYEQYF | TGTGCCAGCAGCCCTATTACCAACCCGACAGGGAGGCCCTACGAGCAGTACTTC
TRBJ2-7 | TRBD1 | TRBV7-9 | - | CASSGAGGFGDEQYF | TGTGCCAGCAGCGGGGCAGGGGGATTTGGGGACGAGCAGTACTTC
TRBJ2-7 | TRBD1 | TRBV7-2 | few | CASSQTYRGEQYF | TGTGCCAGCAGCCAGACCTACAGGGGAGAGCAGTACTTC
TRBJ2-1 | - | TRBV14 | - | CASSPRTRAEQFF | TGTGCCAGCAGCCCACGGACGAGGGCTGAGCAGTTCTTC
TRBJ2-3 | - | TRBV7-2 | - | CASSQRGGGPRTDTQYF | TGTGCCAGCAGCCAAAGGGGTGGCGGTCCTCGCACAGATACGCAGTATTTT
TRBJ1-4 | - | TRBV18 | - | CASSPGLEEKLFF | TGTGCCAGCTCACCAGGACTCGAAGAAAAACTGTTTTTT
TRBJ1-1 | - | TRBV11-2 | few | CASSPQWPEAFF | TGTGCCAGCAGCCCCCAATGGCCTGAAGCTTTCTTT
TRBJ2-1 | TRBD2 | TRBV4-1 | - | CASSQVVPGLLSPTAYNEQFF | TGCGCCAGCAGCCAAGTGGTCCCGGGACTACTGAGCCCCACTGCCTACAATGAGCAGTTCTTC
TRBJ2-7 | TRBD1 | TRBV30 | - | CAWSVQGSYEQYF | TGTGCCTGGAGTGTACAGGGGTCCTACGAGCAGTACTTC
TRBJ1-1 | TRBD1 | TRBV9 | few | CASSARQGGNTEAFF | TGTGCCAGCAGCGCCCGACAGGGTGGGAACACTGAAGCTTTCTTT
TRBJ1-5 | TRBD1 | TRBV23-1 | - | CASSPRTGLVPQPQHF | TGCGCCAGCAGTCCTCGGACAGGGTTGGTTCCTCAGCCCCAGCATTTT
TRBJ2-5 | TRBD2 | TRBV5-1 | few | CASSTQWSSSGRGETQYF | TGCGCCAGCAGCACCCAGTGGTCGTCTAGCGGGAGGGGAGAGACCCAGTACTTC
TRBJ1-1 | - | TRBV5-1 | few | CASSGEGHGTEAFF | TGCGCCAGCAGCGGGGAGGGGCACGGCACTGAAGCTTTCTTT
TRBJ2-1 | - | TRBV18 | - | CASSPPQIQYNEQFF | TGTGCCAGCTCACCACCGCAGATCCAGTACAATGAGCAGTTCTTC
TRBJ1-5 | TRBD1 | TRBV28 | few | CASTPRPGTGNQPQHF | TGTGCCAGCACCCCTCGCCCCGGGACAGGGAATCAGCCCCAGCATTTT
TRBJ2-1 | TRBD2 | TRBV5-1 | few | CASSLDKREGPGEQFF | TGCGCCAGCAGCTTGGATAAGCGGGAGGGCCCAGGTGAGCAGTTCTTC
TRBJ2-1 | TRBD2 | TRBV5-1 | - | CASSLTSGRSSVNEQFF | TGCGCCAGCAGCTTGACTAGCGGGAGGTCATCCGTGAATGAGCAGTTCTTC
TRBJ2-5 | - | TRBV5-1 | few | CASSDSQQETQYF | TGCGCCAGCAGTGACAGCCAACAAGAGACCCAGTACTTC
TRBJ2-5 | TRBD1 | TRBV28 | - | CASSSGQAYQETQYF | TGTGCCAGCAGTTCGGGACAGGCGTACCAAGAGACCCAGTACTTC
TRBJ2-4 | TRBD1 | TRBV18 | - | CASSGTGSLGDIQYF | TGTGCCAGCTCAGGGACAGGTAGCCTCGGAGACATTCAGTACTTC
TRBJ2-7 | TRBD2 | TRBV6-6 | - | CASSDQAGKYEQYF | TGTGCCAGCAGTGACCAAGCGGGAAAGTACGAGCAGTACTTC
TRBJ1-3 | - | TRBV6-5 | - | CASSTDRSSGNTIYF | TGTGCCAGCAGTACGGACAGAAGCTCTGGAAACACCATATATTTT
TRBJ1-2 | - | TRBV7-9 | - | CASSLTGGYTF | TGTGCCAGCAGCTTGACGGGTGGCTACACCTTC
TRBJ2-7 | - | TRBV27 | - | CASSSSGTTYEQYF | TGTGCCAGCAGTTCATCCGGGACAACCTACGAGCAGTACTTC
TRBJ2-1 | TRBD2 | TRBV7-7 | few | CASSSGTSGYNEQFF | TGTGCTAGCAGTTCCGGGACTAGCGGCTACAATGAGCAGTTCTTC
TRBJ2-3 | TRBD1 | TRBV18 | - | CASSQGQGPDTQYF | TGTGCCAGCTCACAGGGACAGGGTCCAGATACGCAGTATTTT
TRBJ1-1 | - | TRBV28 | - | CATTLGGMNTEAFF | TGTGCCACTACCCTAGGGGGAATGAACACTGAAGCTTTCTTT
TRBJ2-5 | TRBD2 | TRBV12-5 | few | CASGTRLAGAQETQYF | TGTGCTAGTGGTACGCGACTAGCGGGGGCCCAAGAGACCCAGTACTTC
TRBJ2-3 | - | TRBV10-3 | - | CAISERSSTDTQYF | TGTGCCATCAGTGAGCGGAGCAGCACAGATACGCAGTATTTT
TRBJ2-7 | - | TRBV6-6 | - | CASSPTGRGTYEQYF | TGTGCCAGCAGTCCTACAGGGCGGGGGACCTACGAGCAGTACTTC
TRBJ2-1 | - | TRBV9 | - | CASSTLGEYRNEQFF | TGTGCCAGCAGCACCCTCGGGGAGTATCGGAATGAGCAGTTCTTC
TRBJ2-4 | - | TRBV2 | few | CASKNLNIQYF | TGTGCCAGCAAGAACTTGAACATTCAGTACTTC
TRBJ2-1 | TRBD2 | TRBV9 | few | CASSVGRTSGRHNEQFF | TGTGCCAGCAGCGTAGGAAGAACTAGCGGGAGACACAATGAGCAGTTCTTC
TRBJ2-7 | - | TRBV5-1 | - | CASSLSLTSHEQYF | TGCGCCAGCAGCTTGTCACTCACTTCCCACGAGCAGTACTTC
TRBJ2-3 | - | TRBV11-1 | - | CASSLTPGAVDTQYF | TGTGCCAGCAGCTTAACCCCGGGAGCGGTGGATACGCAGTATTTT
TRBJ2-7 | - | TRBV30 | few | CAWSVIGRSQQYF | TGTGCCTGGAGTGTAATCGGCAGGTCCCAGCAGTACTTC
TRBJ1-3 | - | TRBV5-1 | few | CASSPQVSGNTIYF | TGCGCCAGCAGCCCACAGGTCTCTGGAAACACCATATATTTT
TRBJ2-5 | - | TRBV27 | few | CASSLLRGSAETQYF | TGTGCCAGCAGTCTGCTCCGGGGGAGCGCGGAGACCCAGTACTTC